Below are 12 T cell receptor beta chains sequenced from a single sample in a study of blood T cell repertoires in COVID-19 (TCRdb year 2020). Library preparation was by the immunoSEQ multiplex PCR assay. In its TCRdb copy, this immuneACCESS table keeps in-frame sequences only and misses some clones. Where compared with another copy, unresolved V genes explain less than half of these, and the others have no known cause. This sample holds 180,000 or so clones; approximately 87% were observed only once. The ten largest clonotypes hold 9.5% to 13% of the sample. Sequenced: peripheral blood. The receptor source for this set is a woman in her sixties with COVID-19, enrolled during active disease.

The rearrangement uses TRBV5-5 and TRBJ2-5; possibly TRBD1 for D (5 bases). The CDR3 extends over 16 amino acids. Germline V CDR1 and CDR2: SGHKS, YYEKEE (reference sequence). Between the trimmed V and J ends, which lost 2 bases and 4 bases, there was a span of 18 bases. The CDR3 loop is CASSFPAPQGTETQYF. For the CDR3, the DNA is TGTGCCAGCAGCTTCCCGGCACCTCAGGGTACAGAGACCCAGTACTTC.

The chain recombines TRBV7-2 with TRBJ2-7, with a weak D call TRBD1 (6 bases). V shed 5 bases and J shed 0 bases, with 17 bases lying between them. The germline gives CDR1 SGHTA, CDR2 FQGNSA. The CDR3 has 16 residues. CDR3 region: CASSRIPRDTSYEQYF. The CDR3 nucleotides read TGTGCCAGCAGCAGAATCCCCCGGGACACCTCCTACGAGCAGTACTTC.

This clone was counted a few times. Here the CDR3 reads CASTRTHLAGGYEQYF. CDR3 in DNA: TGTGCCAGTACTAGGACACACCTAGCGGGAGGTTACGAGCAGTACTTC. The V gene is TRBV19, the J gene TRBJ2-7; TRBD2 agrees at 11 bases. After removal of 7 bases from V and 4 bases from J, the junction contained 12 bases not matched to a gene. The CDR3 length is 16 residues. Germline V gives CDR1 LNHDA, CDR2 SQIVND (reference sequence).

V gene TRBV24-1 combines with J gene TRBJ1-5; D might be TRBD1 (6 bases). This CDR3 region has 16 residues. V was cut by 2 bases and J by 0 bases, with 10 bases left in between. Germline CDR1 KGHDR, CDR2 SFDVKD. CDR3: CATSDSQGHSNQPQHF. The CDR3 DNA reads as TGTGCCACCAGTGATTCCCAGGGACATAGCAATCAGCCCCAGCATTTT.

The chain recombines TRBV6-1 with TRBJ2-7, with D tentatively TRBD1 (6 bases). Germline loops: CDR1 MNHNS, CDR2 SASEGT. V lost 1 base, J lost 3 bases, and 13 bases lay in between. This CDR3 has 15 residues. The DNA for the CDR3 is TGTGCCAGCAGTGAAGAGGGCCTCAGGGGCTACGAGCAGTACTTC. Translating it yields CASSEEGLRGYEQYF.

The genes are TRBV6-5 and TRBJ1-2; D is possibly TRBD1 (6 bases). CDR3 length: 14 amino acids. V lost 5 bases and J 2 bases, leaving 12 bases between the germline ends. Germline V gene lookup returns CDR1 MNHEY and CDR2 SVGAGI. CDR3 residues: CASSQGFGNYGYTF. The DNA for the CDR3 is TGTGCCAGCAGTCAGGGGTTTGGAAACTATGGCTACACCTTC.

This clone was observed once. V and J are TRBV6-5 and TRBJ2-1, with 7 bases identical to TRBD1. Unmatched junction bases numbered 5, after V lost 6 bases and J lost 12 bases. Germline lookup yields CDR1 MNHEY and CDR2 SVGAGI. CDR3 size: 11 residues. The CDR3 reads CASRLTGRQFF. CDR3 in DNA: TGTGCCAGCAGATTGACAGGGCGGCAGTTCTTC.

The rearrangement uses TRBV29-1 and TRBJ2-1; 8 bases are a match to TRBD2. CDR1 is SQVTM and CDR2 is ANQGSEA in the germline V gene. The V and J ends lost 3 bases and 0 bases, in that order; junction bases with no gene match: 4. The CDR3 extends over 15 amino acids. The CDR3 coding sequence is TGCAGCGTTGATAAGCGGGAGATCTCCTACAATGAGCAGTTCTTC. The encoded protein is CSVDKREISYNEQFF.

Turning to this clone: At one of its ends the junction is not consistent with the germline gene, which may arise from a read error. The chain recombines TRBV12-3 or TRBV12-4 with TRBJ2-7; possible D gene TRBD1, 5 bases. CDR3 length equals 11 residues. In nucleotides, the CDR3 is TGTGCCAGCAGTCCCCAGACAGTTCCCAACTTC. Amino acids: CASSPQTVPNF.

The V gene is TRBV28, the J gene TRBJ1-4; 8 positions match TRBD1. Unmatched junction bases numbered 4, after V lost 1 base and J lost 3 bases. The germline CDR1 and CDR2 sequences are MDHEN and SYDVKM. The CDR3 runs to 16 residues. The CDR3 region has the DNA TGTGCCAGCAGTTTATATCAGGGGGCCCCTAATGAAAAACTGTTTTTT. This codes for CASSLYQGAPNEKLFF.

The chain couples TRBV10-3 to TRBJ2-7; TRBD1 matches at 8 bases. This CDR3 region has 15 residues. Germline V gives CDR1 ENHRY, CDR2 SYGVKD. The J segment lost 4 bases and the V segment lost 0 bases, leaving 5 bases of the junction unmatched. The CDR3 protein is CAISESRQGRYEQYF. The CDR3 nucleotides read TGTGCCATCAGTGAGTCGAGACAGGGGCGGTACGAGCAGTACTTC.

J is TRBJ2-7 and V is TRBV6-5, with a tentative D call TRBD1 (5 bases). This CDR3 contains 15 residues. The V gene's germline CDR1 is MNHEY and CDR2 SVGAGI. Trimming removed 2 bases at V and 0 bases at J, with 11 bases between. This chain's CDR3 is CASSYQGPPSYEQYF. The DNA of the CDR3 is TGTGCCAGCAGTTACCAGGGCCCCCCCTCCTACGAGCAGTACTTC.